The 7 T cell receptor beta chains given below trace back to one sample, sequenced in a study of identical twins. TCRdb itself ran the 5' RACE reads through MiXCR, one entry per CDR3 protein. This sample carries roughly 710,000 distinct CDR3 sequences, 5.5% to 6.5% of them seen once, and the ten largest clones take about 2%. Sequenced input: naive T cells sorted from blood. The receptors originated from a man aged 18 to 35 in good health.

Only a few counts were recorded for this clonotype. This sequence joins TRBV7-2 and TRBJ2-4, with D maybe TRBD1 (6 bases). The CDR3 is 11 residues long. V lost 4 bases and J lost 10, with 8 bases in between. CDR1 is SGHTA and CDR2 is FQGNSA in the germline V gene. CDR3 region: CASSSTGIQYF. As DNA, the CDR3 is TGTGCCAGCAGCTCGACAGGAATTCAGTACTTC.

The chain has TRBV9 and TRBJ2-1; D might be TRBD1 or TRBD2, each matching 5 bases. CDR3 size: 16 residues. Germline V gene sequence: CDR1 SGDLS, CDR2 YYNGEE. V was pared by 6 bases and J by 8 bases, with 24 bases between. Written as DNA, the CDR3 is TGTGCCAGCAATATCTACCGGGACCCTGCTGATCATGAGCAGTTCTTC. It encodes CASNIYRDPADHEQFF.

This clonotype has a handful of counts. The gene calls are TRBV6-2 or TRBV6-3 and TRBJ2-7, with no clear D. The CDR3 is 15 amino acids. Trimming removed 6 bases from V and 1 base from J, with 16 bases in between. CDR1 is MNHEY, CDR2 SVGEGT, per germline. The CDR3 region has the DNA TGTGCCAGCAGAGAACAAGGACGGCCTTCCTACGAGCAGTACTTC. Encoded protein: CASREQGRPSYEQYF.

The CDR3 sequence: CASSGDSGMSTDTQYF. As DNA, the CDR3 is TGTGCCAGCAGTGGGGATAGCGGGATGAGCACAGATACGCAGTATTTT. This chain connects TRBV27 to TRBJ2-3; 8 bases line up with TRBD2. This CDR3 has 16 amino acids. Germline CDR1 is MNHEY and CDR2 is SMNVEV (reference sequence). With V trimmed by 5 bases and J by 0 bases, 7 bases remained unmatched.

This clonotype was seen at least ten times. This chain connects TRBV5-1 to TRBJ2-2, with a tentative D call TRBD1 (5 bases). The V end was cut by 3 bases, the J end by 7 bases, with 19 bases between. Germline V gene data show CDR1 as SGHRS and CDR2 as YFSETQ. This CDR3 contains 16 residues. The CDR3 loop reads CASSSELRGSDGELFF. The DNA for the CDR3 is TGCGCCAGCAGCTCGGAGCTAAGGGGCTCGGACGGGGAGCTGTTTTTT.

The chain combines TRBV28 with TRBJ2-2; D is unclear. Deletions cut 6 bases from V and 8 bases from J, with 16 bases between. CDR1 is MDHEN, CDR2 SYDVKM, per germline. The CDR3 is 14 residues long. CDR3 nucleotide sequence: TGTGCCAGCAGCCCCCTCCCCGGCCGGGGGGAGCTGTTTTTT. Translating gives CASSPLPGRGELFF.

The chain couples TRBV7-2 to TRBJ2-7; 7 bases align to TRBD1. The germline V gene encodes CDR1 SGHTA and CDR2 FQGNSA. The CDR3 sequence is 15 residues long. V lost 1 base and J lost 2; bases outside the gene matches: 5. The CDR3 spells CASSLGNRGTYEQYF. The CDR3 DNA reads TGTGCCAGCAGCTTAGGGAACAGGGGTACCTACGAGCAGTACTTC.